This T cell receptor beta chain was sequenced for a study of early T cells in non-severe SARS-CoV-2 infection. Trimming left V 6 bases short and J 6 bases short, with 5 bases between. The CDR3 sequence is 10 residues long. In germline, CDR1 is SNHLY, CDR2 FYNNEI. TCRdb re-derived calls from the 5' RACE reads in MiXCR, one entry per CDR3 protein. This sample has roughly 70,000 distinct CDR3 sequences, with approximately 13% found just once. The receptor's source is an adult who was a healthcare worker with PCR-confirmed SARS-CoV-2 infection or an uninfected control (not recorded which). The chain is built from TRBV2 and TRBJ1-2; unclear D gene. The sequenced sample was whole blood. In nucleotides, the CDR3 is TGTGCCAGCAGGGGAGATGGCTACACCTTC. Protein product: CASRGDGYTF. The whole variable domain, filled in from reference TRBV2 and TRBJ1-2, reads EPEVTQTPSHQVTQMGQEVILRCVPISNHLYFYWYRQILGQKVEFLVSFYNNEISEKSEIFDDQFSVERPDGSNFTLKIRSTKLEDSAMYFCASRGDGYTFGSGTRLTVV.